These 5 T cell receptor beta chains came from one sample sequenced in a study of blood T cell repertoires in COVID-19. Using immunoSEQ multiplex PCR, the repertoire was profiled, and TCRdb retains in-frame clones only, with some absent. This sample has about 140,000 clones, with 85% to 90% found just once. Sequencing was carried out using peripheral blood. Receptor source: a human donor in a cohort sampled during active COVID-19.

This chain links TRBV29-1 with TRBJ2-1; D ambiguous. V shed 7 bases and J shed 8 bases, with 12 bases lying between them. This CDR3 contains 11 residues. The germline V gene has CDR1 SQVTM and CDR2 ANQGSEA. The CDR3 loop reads CSGLLGHEQFF. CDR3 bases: TGCAGCGGGTTGCTAGGTCATGAGCAGTTCTTC.

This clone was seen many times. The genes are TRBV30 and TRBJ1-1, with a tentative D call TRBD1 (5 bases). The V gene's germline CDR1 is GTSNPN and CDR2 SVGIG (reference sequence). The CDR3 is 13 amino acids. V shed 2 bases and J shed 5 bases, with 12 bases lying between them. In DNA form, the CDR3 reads TGTGCCTGGAGTCGATGGGGGGGTACTGAAGCTTTCTTT. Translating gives CAWSRWGGTEAFF.

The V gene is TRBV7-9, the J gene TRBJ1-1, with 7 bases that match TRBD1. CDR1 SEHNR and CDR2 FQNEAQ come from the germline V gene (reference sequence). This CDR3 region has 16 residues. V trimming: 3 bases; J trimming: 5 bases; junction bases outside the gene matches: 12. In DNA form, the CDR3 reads TGTGCCAGCAGCTTCCCTCGGGACAGCCTCGGGACTGAAGCTTTCTTT. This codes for CASSFPRDSLGTEAFF.

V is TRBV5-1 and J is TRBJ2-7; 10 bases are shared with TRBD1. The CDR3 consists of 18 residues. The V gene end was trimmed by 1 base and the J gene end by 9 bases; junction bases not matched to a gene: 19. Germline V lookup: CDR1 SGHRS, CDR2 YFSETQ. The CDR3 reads CASSLTAGTGVGSARQYF. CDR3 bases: TGCGCCAGCAGCTTGACAGCCGGGACAGGGGTCGGTTCCGCGAGGCAGTACTTC.

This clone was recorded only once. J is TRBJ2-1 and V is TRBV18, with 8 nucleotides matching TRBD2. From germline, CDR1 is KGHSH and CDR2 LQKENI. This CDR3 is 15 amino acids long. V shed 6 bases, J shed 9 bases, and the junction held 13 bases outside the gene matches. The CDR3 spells CASSTIWREESEQFF. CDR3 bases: TGTGCCAGCTCTACCATTTGGCGGGAGGAGAGTGAGCAGTTCTTC.